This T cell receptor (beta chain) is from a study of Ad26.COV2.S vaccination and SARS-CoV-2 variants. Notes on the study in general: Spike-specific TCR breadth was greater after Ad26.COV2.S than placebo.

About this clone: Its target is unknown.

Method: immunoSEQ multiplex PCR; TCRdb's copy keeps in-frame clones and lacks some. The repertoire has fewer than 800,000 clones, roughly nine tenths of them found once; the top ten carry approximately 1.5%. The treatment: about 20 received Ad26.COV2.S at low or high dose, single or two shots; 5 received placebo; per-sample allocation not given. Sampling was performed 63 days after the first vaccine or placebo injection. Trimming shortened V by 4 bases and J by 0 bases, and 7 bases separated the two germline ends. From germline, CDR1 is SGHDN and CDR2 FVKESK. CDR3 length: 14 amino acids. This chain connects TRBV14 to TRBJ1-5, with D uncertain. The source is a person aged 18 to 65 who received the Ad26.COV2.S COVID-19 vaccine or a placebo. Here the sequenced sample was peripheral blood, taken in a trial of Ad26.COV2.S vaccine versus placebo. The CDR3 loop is CASSLRFSNQPQHF. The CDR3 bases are TGTGCCAGCAGCCTTCGATTTAGCAATCAGCCCCAGCATTTT.